A few counts support the clone carrying this T cell receptor beta chain. This CDR3 comprises 16 residues. V was clipped by 0 bases and J by 3 bases, with 13 bases between them. CDR1 and CDR2 (germline): SGDLS, YYNGEE. The record originates from a study of blood T cell repertoires in COVID-19. Study as a whole: The United States, Italy and Spain provided the acute and convalescent COVID-19 samples. T cells, B-cell-depleted T cells, or PBMCs supplied cDNA or gDNA.

Original processing notes: Researchers report that nucleated cell counts were estimated from reference gene primer amplification. Produced via immunoSEQ multiplex PCR; TCRdb's table is partial and in-frame only. For V, J and clone size, that table is used; D and trimming come from the DNA. The sample has about 280,000 clones, approximately 85% seen once. The sample comprised peripheral blood. The source of this sequence is a woman in her seventies with acute or convalescent COVID-19. The chain has TRBV9 and TRBJ1-3, with D tentatively TRBD1 (6 bases). Here the CDR3 reads CASSVDPRGNGNTIYF. As DNA, the CDR3 is TGTGCCAGCAGCGTAGATCCGAGGGGGAATGGAAACACCATATATTTT.